This is a list of T cell receptor beta chains from one sample in a study of blood T cell repertoires in COVID-19. Profiling relied on immunoSEQ multiplex PCR, and the TCRdb table lists in-frame clones only, not all of them. Of roughly 150,000 clones listed, about four fifths were seen once; the top ten hold 3.5% to 4.5%. The sample consisted of peripheral blood. These receptors were taken from a woman over 75 with acute or convalescent COVID-19. CDR3s include the opening cysteine and the closing phenylalanine or tryptophan. The order of the fields is V gene, clone size, D gene, J gene, CDR3 protein, CDR3 DNA. D genes are given only for firm matches. Rows give clone size only sometimes, using once, few, many, or a class for an expanded clone.

V: TRBV10-3
size: -
D: -
J: TRBJ1-1
CDR3: CAISAGQRNTEAFF
DNA: TGTGCCATCAGTGCAGGACAGCGTAACACTGAAGCTTTCTTT

V: TRBV7-6
size: -
D: -
J: TRBJ1-4
CDR3: CASSPTGWEKLFF
DNA: TGTGCCAGCAGCCCCACAGGGTGGGAAAAACTGTTTTTT

V: TRBV6-6
size: once
D: -
J: TRBJ2-5
CDR3: CASSTGGAQYF
DNA: TGTGCCAGCAGTACAGGAGGGGCCCAGTACTTC

V: TRBV7-9
size: -
D: TRBD1
J: TRBJ1-1
CDR3: CASSPRGQKNTEAFF
DNA: TGTGCCAGCAGCCCGAGGGGACAGAAAAACACTGAAGCTTTCTTT

V: TRBV18
size: -
D: TRBD2
J: TRBJ2-1
CDR3: CASSTGTSGGNEQFF
DNA: TGTGCCAGCTCGACCGGGACTAGCGGGGGCAATGAGCAGTTCTTC

V: TRBV7-7
size: -
D: -
J: TRBJ2-1
CDR3: CASGQGAANEQFF
DNA: TGTGCTAGCGGGCAGGGGGCCGCCAATGAGCAGTTCTTC

V: TRBV7-8
size: few
D: -
J: TRBJ1-4
CDR3: CASRRRGAGEKLFF
DNA: TGTGCCAGCAGGCGTCGGGGGGCAGGTGAAAAACTGTTTTTT

V: TRBV20-1
size: few
D: TRBD2
J: TRBJ2-1
CDR3: CSASTSGEQFF
DNA: TGCAGTGCTTCTACTAGCGGTGAGCAGTTCTTC

V: TRBV5-4
size: once
D: TRBD2
J: TRBJ2-1
CDR3: CASSLEGLAPSYNEQFF
DNA: TGTGCCAGCAGCTTGGAGGGACTAGCGCCCTCCTACAATGAGCAGTTCTTC

V: TRBV19
size: -
D: -
J: TRBJ1-2
CDR3: CASSKDGGYGYTF
DNA: TGTGCCAGTAGTAAAGACGGAGGTTATGGCTACACCTTC

V: TRBV7-9
size: -
D: TRBD1
J: TRBJ2-6
CDR3: CASSLEGQGAWANVLTF
DNA: TGTGCCAGCAGCTTAGAGGGACAGGGGGCTTGGGCCAACGTCCTGACTTTC

V: TRBV2
size: few
D: TRBD1
J: TRBJ1-5
CDR3: CASSPQGAYNQPQHF
DNA: TGTGCCAGCAGTCCACAGGGGGCCTACAATCAGCCCCAGCATTTT

V: TRBV6-5
size: -
D: -
J: TRBJ2-7
CDR3: CASSYSPQGPYEQYF
DNA: TGTGCCAGCAGTTACTCTCCTCAGGGGCCCTACGAGCAGTACTTC

V: TRBV20-1
size: once
D: -
J: TRBJ1-5
CDR3: CSAKGNQPQHF
DNA: TGCAGTGCTAAGGGGAATCAGCCCCAGCATTTT

V: TRBV6-6
size: -
D: -
J: TRBJ2-1
CDR3: CASSASTRLAFF
DNA: TGTGCCAGCAGTGCGTCTACCCGACTCGCGTTCTTC

V: TRBV19
size: once
D: -
J: TRBJ1-3
CDR3: CASSPTEFSGNTIYF
DNA: TGTGCCAGTAGCCCGACAGAATTCTCTGGAAACACCATATATTTT

V: TRBV5-5
size: -
D: -
J: TRBJ1-5
CDR3: CASSSQSGHNNQPQHF
DNA: TGTGCCAGCAGCAGCCAGTCGGGACACAATAATCAGCCCCAGCATTTT

V: TRBV29-1
size: -
D: TRBD1
J: TRBJ2-5
CDR3: CSVQGAEETQYF
DNA: TGCAGCGTCCAGGGGGCGGAAGAGACCCAGTACTTC

V: TRBV11-2
size: -
D: TRBD1
J: TRBJ1-5
CDR3: CASSFQGAQPQHF
DNA: TGTGCCAGCAGCTTTCAGGGGGCTCAGCCCCAGCATTTT

V: TRBV13
size: -
D: TRBD1
J: TRBJ1-1
CDR3: CASSLRTGGNTEAFF
DNA: TGTGCCAGCAGCTTAAGGACAGGTGGGAACACTGAAGCTTTCTTT

V: TRBV29-1
size: -
D: -
J: TRBJ1-1
CDR3: CSVEPGQNTEAFF
DNA: TGCAGCGTTGAACCGGGACAGAACACTGAAGCTTTCTTT

V: TRBV1
size: few
D: -
J: TRBJ1-4
CDR3: CTSEPGGTNEKLFF
DNA: TGCACCAGTGAACCGGGCGGGACTAATGAAAAACTGTTTTTT